Sequencing of this TCR beta chain was carried out in a study of T-cell memory formation after mild COVID-19. The TCR alpha and TCR beta cDNA libraries, bearing sample barcodes and UMIs, were generated by 5'RACE using constant-segment primers. TCRdb fed the 5' RACE reads into MiXCR, producing one record per CDR3 protein. The table lists 350,000 to 500,000 distinct CDR3 sequences, around 18% of them singletons. The germline V gene encodes CDR1 SEHNR and CDR2 FQNEAQ (reference sequence). CDR3 length equals 16 residues. Deletions cut 4 bases from V and 8 bases from J, with 23 bases between. The V call is TRBV7-9, the J call TRBJ1-2; D perhaps matches TRBD1 (6 bases). The source of this sequence is an adult woman who had mild COVID-19 (a few samples of this study predate the infection). Cell type and time point are not known. Sequenced material: PBMCs or a T cell subset sorted from them (not recorded which). The CDR3 loop is CASSSRGEVRGPGYTF. CDR3 bases: TGTGCCAGCAGCTCAAGAGGAGAGGTGCGGGGGCCAGGCTACACCTTC.